There are many counts of the clone carrying this TCR beta chain. Its matching antigen is unknown. This specimen belongs to a study of T-cell reconstitution after alpha-beta-depleted transplantation in children. Unique molecular identifiers were used to barcode this TCRbeta library. TCRdb ran MiXCR on the PCR reads and lists one entry per CDR3 protein. The data hold around 16,000 distinct CDR3 sequences, with around 5.8% observed a single time. Findings of the study overall: After transplant, high TCRbeta diversity at day 60 in some patients arose from surviving recipient T cells and thymic progenitors. Reportedly, alpha-beta T cells present about two months post-transplant originated from several hundred expanded clones of graft origin. Fresh T-cell production supplied most of the T-cell counts and diversity seen one year after transplant.

The V gene lost 6 bases and the J gene lost 0 bases, with 21 bases spanning the gap. CDR1 is MNHEY, CDR2 SVGAGI, per germline. The CDR3 totals 18 residues. The V gene is TRBV6-5, the J gene TRBJ1-3; no clear D. This receptor was taken from a boy aged 5-17 years with acute lymphoblastic leukemia, due to receive a stem cell transplant. The sequences come from PBMCs, collected before TCRalphabeta/CD19-depleted stem cell transplant. CDR3: CASRTRRSPMSSGNTIYF. The CDR3 coding sequence is TGTGCCAGCAGGACGAGAAGGTCACCAATGAGCTCTGGAAACACCATATATTTT.